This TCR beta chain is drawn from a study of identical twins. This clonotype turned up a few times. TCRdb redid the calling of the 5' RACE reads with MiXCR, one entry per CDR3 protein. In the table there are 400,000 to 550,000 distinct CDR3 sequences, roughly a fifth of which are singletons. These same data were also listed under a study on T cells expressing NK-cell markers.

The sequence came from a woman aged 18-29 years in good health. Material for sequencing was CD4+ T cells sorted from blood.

CDR3 nucleotide sequence: TGTGCCAGCTCACCGACATTCAGGAACACTGAAGCTTTCTTT. Translation gives CASSPTFRNTEAFF. The chain has TRBV18 and TRBJ1-1, with D uncertain. The CDR3 has 14 residues. V was shortened by 3 bases and J by 1 base, with 9 bases between the two germline ends. From germline, CDR1 is KGHSH and CDR2 LQKENI.